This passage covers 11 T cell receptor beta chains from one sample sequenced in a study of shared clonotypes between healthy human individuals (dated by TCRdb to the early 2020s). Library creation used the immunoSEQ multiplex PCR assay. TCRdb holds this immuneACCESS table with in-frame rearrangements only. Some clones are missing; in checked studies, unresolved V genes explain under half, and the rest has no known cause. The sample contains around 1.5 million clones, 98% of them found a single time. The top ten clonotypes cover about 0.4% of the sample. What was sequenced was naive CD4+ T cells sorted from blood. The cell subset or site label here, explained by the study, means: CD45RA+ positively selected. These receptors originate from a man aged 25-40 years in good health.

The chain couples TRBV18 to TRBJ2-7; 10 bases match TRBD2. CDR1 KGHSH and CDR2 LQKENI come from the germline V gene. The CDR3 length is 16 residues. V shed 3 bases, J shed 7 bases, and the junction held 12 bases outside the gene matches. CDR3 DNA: TGTGCCAGCTCACCGCCCGGGACTAGCGTCCCTTCGGAGCAGTACTTC. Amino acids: CASSPPGTSVPSEQYF.

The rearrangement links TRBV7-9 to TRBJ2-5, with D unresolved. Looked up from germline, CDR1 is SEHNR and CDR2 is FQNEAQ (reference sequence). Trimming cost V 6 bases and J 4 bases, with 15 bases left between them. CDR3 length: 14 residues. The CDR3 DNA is TGTGCCAGCAGACGTGACGATCTCACAGAGACCCAGTACTTC. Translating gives CASRRDDLTETQYF.

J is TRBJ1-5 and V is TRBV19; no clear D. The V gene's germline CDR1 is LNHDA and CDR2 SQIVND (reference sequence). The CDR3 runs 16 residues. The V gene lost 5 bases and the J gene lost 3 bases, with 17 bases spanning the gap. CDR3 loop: CASSPRNRNYNQPQHF. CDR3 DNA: TGTGCCAGTAGTCCCCGCAACAGAAACTACAATCAGCCCCAGCATTTT.

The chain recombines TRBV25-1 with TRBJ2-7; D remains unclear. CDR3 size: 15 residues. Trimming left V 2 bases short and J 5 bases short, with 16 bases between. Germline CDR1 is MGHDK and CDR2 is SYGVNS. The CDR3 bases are TGTGCCAGCAGTGAAGAGTGGAGAGTAACTAACGAGCAGTACTTC. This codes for CASSEEWRVTNEQYF.

The CDR3 bases are TGTGCCAGCAGCTTGGGACTCAACCCGGGGAGCTACACCTTC. This encodes CASSLGLNPGSYTF. This chain joins TRBV5-4 and TRBJ1-2; the D is unclear. Trimming stripped 0 bases from V and 9 bases from J, with 15 bases between. Germline loops: CDR1 SGHNT, CDR2 YYREEE (reference sequence). CDR3 size: 14 residues.

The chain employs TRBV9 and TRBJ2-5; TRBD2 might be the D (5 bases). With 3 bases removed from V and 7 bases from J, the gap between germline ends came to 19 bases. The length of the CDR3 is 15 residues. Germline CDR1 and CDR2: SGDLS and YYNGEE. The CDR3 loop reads CASSATLSPGGTQYF. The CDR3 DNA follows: TGTGCCAGCAGCGCGACCCTAAGTCCAGGAGGGACCCAGTACTTC.

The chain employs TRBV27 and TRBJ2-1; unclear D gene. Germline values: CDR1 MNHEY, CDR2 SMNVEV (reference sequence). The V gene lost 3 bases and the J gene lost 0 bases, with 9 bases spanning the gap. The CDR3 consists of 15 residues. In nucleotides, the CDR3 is TGTGCCAGCAGTTTCGTTAAAAGCTCCTACAATGAGCAGTTCTTC. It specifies CASSFVKSSYNEQFF.

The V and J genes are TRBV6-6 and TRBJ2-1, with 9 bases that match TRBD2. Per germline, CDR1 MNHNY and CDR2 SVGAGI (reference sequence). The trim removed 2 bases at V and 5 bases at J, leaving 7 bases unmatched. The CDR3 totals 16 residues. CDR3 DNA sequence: TGTGCCAGCAGTTACCCTAGCGGGGTCTCTGACAATGAGCAGTTCTTC. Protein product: CASSYPSGVSDNEQFF.

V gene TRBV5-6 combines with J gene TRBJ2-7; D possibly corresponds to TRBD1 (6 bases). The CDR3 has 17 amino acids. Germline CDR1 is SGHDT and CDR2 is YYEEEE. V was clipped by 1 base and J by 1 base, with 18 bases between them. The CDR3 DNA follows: TGTGCCAGCAGCTTGAAGAGGGGGATGGCCGCATCCTACGAGCAGTACTTC. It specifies CASSLKRGMAASYEQYF.

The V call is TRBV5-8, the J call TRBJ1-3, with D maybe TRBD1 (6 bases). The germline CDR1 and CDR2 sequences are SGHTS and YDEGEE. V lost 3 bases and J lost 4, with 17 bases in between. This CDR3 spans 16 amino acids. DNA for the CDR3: TGTGCCAGCAGCTCGGCCGGGGGCTCGTACGGAAACACCATATATTTT. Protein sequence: CASSSAGGSYGNTIYF.

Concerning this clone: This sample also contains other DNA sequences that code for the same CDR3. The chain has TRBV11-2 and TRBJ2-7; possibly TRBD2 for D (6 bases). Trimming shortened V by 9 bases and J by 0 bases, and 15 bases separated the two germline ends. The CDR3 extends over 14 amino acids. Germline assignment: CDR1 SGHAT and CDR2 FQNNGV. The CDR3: CASSLASSSYEQYF. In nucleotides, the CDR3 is TGTGCCAGTAGTCTAGCGTCCAGCTCCTACGAGCAGTACTTC.